Sequencing of this T cell receptor (beta chain) was carried out in a study of blood T cell repertoires in COVID-19. Study in general: Material from acute and convalescent COVID-19 was sourced from the United States, Italy and Spain. Sample material is recorded as cDNA or gDNA derived from T cells, B-cell-depleted T cells, or PBMCs.

The repertoire was sequenced with immunoSEQ multiplex PCR; TCRdb's copy has only in-frame clones and lacks some. Of approximately 90,000 clones in the sample, 72% were seen once. Germline V gene sequence: CDR1 SGHNT, CDR2 YENEEA. The CDR3 runs to 14 residues. Trimming at V came to 4 bases and at J to 3 bases, leaving 5 bases not matched to a gene. This rearrangement joins TRBV11-3 to TRBJ1-1, with 7 bases that match TRBD1. The sequencing input was peripheral blood. The receptor's source is a woman at least 80 years old with acute or convalescent COVID-19. The CDR3 protein is CASSSGGWDTEAFF. CDR3 sequence (DNA): TGTGCCAGCAGCTCAGGGGGGTGGGACACTGAAGCTTTCTTT.